The clone carrying this T cell receptor beta chain turned up a few times. This specimen comes from a study of beta chain features in type 1 diabetes. Trimming left V 5 bases short and J 2 bases short, with 9 bases between. The germline CDR1 and CDR2 sequences are SGHRS and YFSETQ. This CDR3 region has 13 residues. Of the isolated RNA, all was reverse transcribed, and so the sequenced material was expressed TCRB transcripts. Clones were read by immunoSEQ multiplex PCR, and TCRdb kept only the in-frame ones, dropping some. Among 330,000 or so clones, roughly a fifth were seen once, and the ten largest hold around 0.045%.

Material: naive CD4+ T cells from blood. The J gene is TRBJ2-3, the V gene TRBV5-1; D is unclear. The TCR was taken from a woman aged 18-30 years in good health. CDR3 bases: TGCGCCAGCAGAGATAGCCTCACAGATACGCAGTATTTT. It codes for CASRDSLTDTQYF.